A selection of T cell receptor beta chains follows, all from one sample in a study. TCRdb re-analysed the 5' RACE reads in MiXCR, keeping a single row per CDR3 protein. The data hold around 30,000 distinct CDR3 sequences, with 27% observed a single time. Source material: tumor-infiltrating Tregs sorted from the breast tumor. The receptors originated from a female donor with breast cancer. CDR3s include the opening cysteine and the closing phenylalanine or tryptophan. Fields, in order: V gene, D gene, J gene, clone size, CDR3 DNA, CDR3 protein. A D gene is named only where the DNA matches it firmly. Some rows mark clone size as missing; the rest say once, few, many or name a class of expanded clone.

v_gene: TRBV29-1
d_gene: NA
j_gene: TRBJ2-7
abundance: many
CDR3nt: TGCAGCGTTGAGGGGGAGACTACTTACGCGCAGTACTTC
CDR3aa: CSVEGETTYAQYF

v_gene: TRBV18
d_gene: TRBD1
j_gene: TRBJ1-5
abundance: NA
CDR3nt: TGTGCCAGCTCCCAGGGGGCCAGCAACCAGCCCCAGCATTTT
CDR3aa: CASSQGASNQPQHF

v_gene: TRBV4-2
d_gene: NA
j_gene: TRBJ2-5
abundance: few
CDR3nt: TGTGCCAGCAGCCAAGTAACCAGAGGTGCAGGACAGTCGGGGACCCAGTACTTC
CDR3aa: CASSQVTRGAGQSGTQYF

v_gene: TRBV5-1
d_gene: NA
j_gene: TRBJ2-7
abundance: NA
CDR3nt: TGCGCCAGCAGCTTGCCCAGTGTTGTCTTC
CDR3aa: CASSLPSVVF

v_gene: TRBV19
d_gene: NA
j_gene: TRBJ1-1
abundance: NA
CDR3nt: TGTGCCAGTAGTGGACGGCGGACTGACACTGAAGCTTTCTTT
CDR3aa: CASSGRRTDTEAFF

v_gene: TRBV20-1
d_gene: NA
j_gene: TRBJ2-4
abundance: few
CDR3nt: TGCAGTGCTAGAGGAATCAGGGGCAAAAACATTCAGTACTTC
CDR3aa: CSARGIRGKNIQYF

v_gene: TRBV7-9
d_gene: TRBD1
j_gene: TRBJ1-1
abundance: many
CDR3nt: TGTGCCAGCAGCTTCACAGGGGGCTCTGAAGCTTTCTTT
CDR3aa: CASSFTGGSEAFF

v_gene: TRBV27
d_gene: NA
j_gene: TRBJ1-2
abundance: many
CDR3nt: TGTGCCAGCACCCCCTCCGGGGGCGGAAGCTATGGCTACACCTTC
CDR3aa: CASTPSGGGSYGYTF

v_gene: TRBV12-3/TRBV12-4
d_gene: NA
j_gene: TRBJ1-2
abundance: many
CDR3nt: TGTGCCAGCAGTCGGGACGGCTACACCTTC
CDR3aa: CASSRDGYTF

v_gene: TRBV4-2
d_gene: NA
j_gene: TRBJ2-1
abundance: NA
CDR3nt: TGTGCCAGCAGCCAGCCCCCCGAGCAAGGCAGGGGATTAATCTTC
CDR3aa: CASSQPPEQGRGLIF

v_gene: TRBV5-5
d_gene: NA
j_gene: TRBJ2-1
abundance: many
CDR3nt: TGTGCCAGCAGCTTGATTGGGGGGATTGATGAGCAGTTCTTC
CDR3aa: CASSLIGGIDEQFF

v_gene: TRBV30
d_gene: NA
j_gene: TRBJ1-2
abundance: many
CDR3nt: TGTGCCTGGAGTCTCCTCGGCCTCTCTACCTATGGCTACACCTTC
CDR3aa: CAWSLLGLSTYGYTF

v_gene: TRBV29-1
d_gene: TRBD2
j_gene: TRBJ2-3
abundance: NA
CDR3nt: TGCAGCGTAACCGGACTAGCAAGAGATACGCAGTATTTT
CDR3aa: CSVTGLARDTQYF

v_gene: TRBV5-1
d_gene: TRBD1
j_gene: TRBJ1-1
abundance: NA
CDR3nt: TGCGCCAGCAGCCAAGGGACAGGGGGCAACACTGAAGCTTTCTTT
CDR3aa: CASSQGTGGNTEAFF

v_gene: TRBV9
d_gene: NA
j_gene: TRBJ2-7
abundance: NA
CDR3nt: TGTGCCAGCAGCCCCGTGGGGGAATCCTACGAGCAGTACTTC
CDR3aa: CASSPVGESYEQYF

v_gene: TRBV20-1
d_gene: TRBD2
j_gene: TRBJ2-7
abundance: few
CDR3nt: TGCAGTGCTAGGGTACTAGCGGCCTGGGAGCAGTACTTC
CDR3aa: CSARVLAAWEQYF

v_gene: TRBV20-1
d_gene: NA
j_gene: TRBJ1-1
abundance: NA
CDR3nt: TGCAGTGCTAGTTCGCGGGGGACTGGCACTGAAGCTTTCTTT
CDR3aa: CSASSRGTGTEAFF

v_gene: TRBV12-3/TRBV12-4
d_gene: NA
j_gene: TRBJ1-1
abundance: NA
CDR3nt: TGTGCCAGCATCCCGACGGTAAGGGCGGACACTAAGGCTTTCTTT
CDR3aa: CASIPTVRADTKAFF

v_gene: TRBV12-3/TRBV12-4
d_gene: NA
j_gene: TRBJ2-1
abundance: NA
CDR3nt: TGTGCCAGCAGTTTTAGCTCCTACAATGAGCAGTTCTTC
CDR3aa: CASSFSSYNEQFF

v_gene: TRBV2
d_gene: NA
j_gene: TRBJ1-2
abundance: NA
CDR3nt: TGTGCCAGTAAGGGTGGGAACCGCATCTATGGCTACACCTTC
CDR3aa: CASKGGNRIYGYTF

v_gene: TRBV6-5
d_gene: NA
j_gene: TRBJ2-1
abundance: medium-sized
CDR3nt: TGTGCCAGCAGTTACAAGTCCTCTTGGGATGAGCAGTTCTTC
CDR3aa: CASSYKSSWDEQFF

v_gene: TRBV20-1
d_gene: TRBD2
j_gene: TRBJ2-1
abundance: NA
CDR3nt: TGCAGTGCCACCGGGGGACTAACGGGAGAGAATGAGCAGTTCTTC
CDR3aa: CSATGGLTGENEQFF

v_gene: TRBV18
d_gene: NA
j_gene: TRBJ1-1
abundance: NA
CDR3nt: TGTGCCAGCTCACCGCCTGGGCAGGGTGAAGCTTTCTTT
CDR3aa: CASSPPGQGEAFF

v_gene: TRBV30
d_gene: NA
j_gene: TRBJ1-2
abundance: NA
CDR3nt: TGTGCCTGGAGTACGGCCGTCTATAGCTACACCTTC
CDR3aa: CAWSTAVYSYTF

v_gene: TRBV29-1
d_gene: NA
j_gene: TRBJ2-1
abundance: many
CDR3nt: TGCAGCGTTGAAGATCTGCCTGGGGGCTCCTACAATGAGCAGTTCTTC
CDR3aa: CSVEDLPGGSYNEQFF

v_gene: TRBV7-2
d_gene: TRBD2
j_gene: TRBJ2-1
abundance: many
CDR3nt: TGTGCCAGCAGCTTAACCGGGACTAGGGCGTTCTTC
CDR3aa: CASSLTGTRAFF

v_gene: TRBV15
d_gene: TRBD1
j_gene: TRBJ2-7
abundance: many
CDR3nt: TGTGCCACCAGCAGAGACCGGACAGGGTTCTACGAGCAGTACTTC
CDR3aa: CATSRDRTGFYEQYF

v_gene: TRBV20-1
d_gene: TRBD2
j_gene: TRBJ2-7
abundance: many
CDR3nt: TGCAGTGCAAGGACTAGCGGAGACTACGAGCAGTACTTC
CDR3aa: CSARTSGDYEQYF

v_gene: TRBV5-5
d_gene: NA
j_gene: TRBJ1-2
abundance: NA
CDR3nt: TGTGCCAGCAGCGAAGACGGACGGACTTTCGATGGCTACACCTTC
CDR3aa: CASSEDGRTFDGYTF

v_gene: TRBV4-1
d_gene: NA
j_gene: TRBJ2-1
abundance: medium-sized
CDR3nt: TGCGCCAGCAGCCAAGTGGATTTGGGTCTCTACAATGAGCAGTTCTTC
CDR3aa: CASSQVDLGLYNEQFF

v_gene: TRBV20-1
d_gene: NA
j_gene: TRBJ2-7
abundance: many
CDR3nt: TGCAGTGCTAGAGATCAATCCAGTTCGGGCGAGCAGTACTTC
CDR3aa: CSARDQSSSGEQYF

v_gene: TRBV5-4
d_gene: TRBD2
j_gene: TRBJ2-1
abundance: few
CDR3nt: TGTGCCAGCAGCTTAGCCGGGACTAGCGGGAGCTTCGGTGAGCAGTTCTTC
CDR3aa: CASSLAGTSGSFGEQFF

v_gene: TRBV5-1
d_gene: NA
j_gene: TRBJ2-5
abundance: many
CDR3nt: TGCGCCAGCAGCTTGAGACAGGGAGGAGAGACCCAGTACTTC
CDR3aa: CASSLRQGGETQYF

v_gene: TRBV12-3/TRBV12-4
d_gene: NA
j_gene: TRBJ2-1
abundance: few
CDR3nt: TGTGCCAGCAGTTTAGCGGGCCCCGATGAGCAGTTCTTC
CDR3aa: CASSLAGPDEQFF

v_gene: TRBV24-1
d_gene: TRBD2
j_gene: TRBJ2-1
abundance: NA
CDR3nt: TGTGCCTCCAGTGATTTAGCGGGAGACTACAATGAGCAGTTCTTC
CDR3aa: CASSDLAGDYNEQFF

v_gene: TRBV24-1
d_gene: NA
j_gene: TRBJ2-1
abundance: many
CDR3nt: TGTGCCACCAGTGATTTGGCCAGGGGTAGGAGGAATGAGCAGTTCTTC
CDR3aa: CATSDLARGRRNEQFF

v_gene: TRBV6-5
d_gene: NA
j_gene: TRBJ1-2
abundance: NA
CDR3nt: TGTGCCAGCAGTTCCTCGCTTAACTATGGCTACACCTTC
CDR3aa: CASSSSLNYGYTF

v_gene: TRBV19
d_gene: NA
j_gene: TRBJ1-1
abundance: many
CDR3nt: TGTGCCAGTAGTGGCCTTCAGGGTGGATCGACTGAAGCTTTCTTT
CDR3aa: CASSGLQGGSTEAFF

v_gene: TRBV15
d_gene: TRBD1
j_gene: TRBJ1-5
abundance: NA
CDR3nt: TGTGCCGCCAGCAGAGATCCCCCGGGACAGGGAGATCAGCCCCAGCATTTT
CDR3aa: CAASRDPPGQGDQPQHF

v_gene: TRBV2
d_gene: NA
j_gene: TRBJ1-5
abundance: NA
CDR3nt: TGTGTCAGCAGTGCACAGGTGATAGGGAATCAGCCCCAGCATTTT
CDR3aa: CVSSAQVIGNQPQHF

v_gene: TRBV12-3/TRBV12-4
d_gene: NA
j_gene: TRBJ1-1
abundance: few
CDR3nt: TGTGCCAGCAGCCCCCGCCGACAGTGGATGGAGAACACTGAAGCTTTCTTT
CDR3aa: CASSPRRQWMENTEAFF

v_gene: TRBV20-1
d_gene: NA
j_gene: TRBJ2-4
abundance: NA
CDR3nt: TGCAGTGCTCACCCTGGGGCCTTATCCAAAAACATTCAGTACTTC
CDR3aa: CSAHPGALSKNIQYF

v_gene: TRBV5-4
d_gene: NA
j_gene: TRBJ2-7
abundance: NA
CDR3nt: TGTGCCAGCAGCTTGTGGGGTGACGGGAGCGAGCAGTACTTC
CDR3aa: CASSLWGDGSEQYF

v_gene: TRBV6-5
d_gene: NA
j_gene: TRBJ1-4
abundance: medium-sized
CDR3nt: TGTGCCAGCAGCTCAGGCGCAACTAATGAAAAACTGTTTTTT
CDR3aa: CASSSGATNEKLFF

v_gene: TRBV6-7
d_gene: NA
j_gene: TRBJ2-1
abundance: many
CDR3nt: TGTGCCAGCAGTTTCCGACCCGGGGAGCAGTTCTTC
CDR3aa: CASSFRPGEQFF

v_gene: TRBV20-1
d_gene: NA
j_gene: TRBJ1-2
abundance: many
CDR3nt: TGCAGGACAGACAACAGGGAGGGCTATGGCTACACCTTC
CDR3aa: CRTDNREGYGYTF

v_gene: TRBV6-5
d_gene: TRBD2
j_gene: TRBJ2-1
abundance: medium-sized
CDR3nt: TGTGCCAGCAGTTTGGGGAGGAGTAGCGGGAGCAATGAGCAGTTCTTC
CDR3aa: CASSLGRSSGSNEQFF

v_gene: TRBV6-5
d_gene: TRBD1
j_gene: TRBJ2-1
abundance: NA
CDR3nt: TGTGCCAGCAGAACCACGACAGGGTCGCAAGGGGATGAGCGGTTCTTC
CDR3aa: CASRTTTGSQGDERFF

v_gene: TRBV30
d_gene: NA
j_gene: TRBJ1-4
abundance: NA
CDR3nt: TGTGCCTGGAGCCTGGGGGGGAATGAAAAACTGTTTTTT
CDR3aa: CAWSLGGNEKLFF

v_gene: TRBV4-1
d_gene: NA
j_gene: TRBJ2-7
abundance: NA
CDR3nt: TGCGCCAACAGCCAAGGGGCAGTCTCCCCCTACGAGCAGTACTTC
CDR3aa: CANSQGAVSPYEQYF

v_gene: TRBV20-1
d_gene: TRBD2
j_gene: TRBJ2-7
abundance: few
CDR3nt: TGCAGTGCCCCCGGGAGGGTAGGCTACGAGCAGTACTTC
CDR3aa: CSAPGRVGYEQYF

v_gene: TRBV6-6
d_gene: NA
j_gene: TRBJ1-1
abundance: few
CDR3nt: TGTGCCAGCAGTTACCCGTCGAGGGACACTGAAGCTTTCTTT
CDR3aa: CASSYPSRDTEAFF

v_gene: TRBV7-2
d_gene: TRBD1
j_gene: TRBJ1-5
abundance: NA
CDR3nt: TGTGCCAGCAGCTTCCGGACAGGGGGCAATCAGCCCCAGCATTTT
CDR3aa: CASSFRTGGNQPQHF

v_gene: TRBV6-1
d_gene: TRBD1
j_gene: TRBJ1-2
abundance: NA
CDR3nt: TGTGCCAGCAGTGAACAGGGGGCAAACTATGGCTACACCTTC
CDR3aa: CASSEQGANYGYTF